The T cell receptor beta chain under discussion was sequenced for a study of cytomegalovirus exposure and HLA in healthy donors. The V gene's germline CDR1 is SGHNT and CDR2 YYREEE (reference sequence). Losses at the gene ends were 1 base for V and 2 bases for J; bases not matched to a gene: 7. CDR3 length: 17 residues. Amplification used 60 Vbeta primers and 13 Jbeta primers. Some clones are missing from TCRdb's copy, which holds only in-frame ones; the method was immunoSEQ multiplex PCR. This sample's clone table lists more than 100,000 clones. This chain joins TRBV5-4 and TRBJ2-3; 10 bases align to TRBD2. The sample was PBMCs. The sequence was collected from a man in his forties in good health and CMV-seronegative. The chain's CDR3 is CASSLKLAGVDTDTQYF. The CDR3 DNA follows: TGTGCCAGCAGCTTGAAGCTAGCGGGGGTTGACACAGATACGCAGTATTTT.